The 15 T cell receptor beta chains presented below share a single source sample, sequenced in a study of OX40 agonist ivuxolimab in advanced cancers. The method was immunoSEQ multiplex PCR; TCRdb's version includes in-frame clones alone and lacks a portion of them. Found here are about 50,000 clones, 80% of them singletons; the top ten hold 3.9%. This specimen was CD4+ or CD8+ T cells sorted from blood, taken in a trial of the OX40 agonist ivuxolimab. All receptors derive from an adult with an advanced solid tumor such as melanoma, head and neck, liver or kidney cancer.

The chain is built from TRBV18 and TRBJ1-2; 7 positions agree with TRBD1. CDR1 and CDR2 from the germline V gene are KGHSH and LQKENI. V lost 0 bases to trimming and J lost 4 bases; unmatched junction nucleotides: 2. The CDR3 covers 14 residues. The CDR3 spells CASSPPGGGYGYTF. DNA for the CDR3: TGTGCCAGCTCACCACCAGGGGGCGGCTATGGCTACACCTTC.

J is TRBJ2-1 and V is TRBV12-5; 15 bases align to TRBD2. The CDR3 consists of 19 residues. V dropped 1 base and J dropped 6; count of bases not matched to a gene: 10. Germline CDR1 LGHNT, CDR2 FRNRAP. The DNA for the CDR3 is TGTGCTAGTGGTTTGGACCGTAAACGGACTAGCGGGAGGGCCAATGAGCAGTTCTTC. Its protein product is CASGLDRKRTSGRANEQFF.

The V gene is TRBV4-1, the J gene TRBJ1-6; a weak D match, TRBD1 (5 bases). Per germline, CDR1 MGHRA and CDR2 YSYEKL. There are 17 residues in the CDR3. Between the trimmed V and J ends, which lost 9 bases and 5 bases, there was a span of 23 bases. The CDR3 DNA sequence: TGCGCCAGTAGACCTGGAGCTAGGGCAGGGAATAATTCACCCCTCCACTTT. It is translated as CASRPGARAGNNSPLHF.

V and J are TRBV7-8 and TRBJ1-4; 9 bases agree with TRBD1. Germline trimming cut 6 bases from V and 3 bases from J; bases unmatched to any gene: 11. This CDR3 spans 17 amino acids. Germline-derived CDR1 and CDR2 are SGHVS and FQNEAQ. Written as DNA, the CDR3 is TGTGCCAGCAGTCCCTACAGGGGGCGCACGGCTAATGAAAAACTGTTTTTT. It specifies CASSPYRGRTANEKLFF.

This chain uses TRBV10-1 with TRBJ2-2, with 8 nucleotides matching TRBD2. V gave up 10 bases and J gave up 5 bases; unmatched junction bases: 9. The CDR3 loop spans 14 amino acids. Germline loops: CDR1 WNHNN, CDR2 SYGVQD (reference sequence). CDR3 residues: CATSRAGGTGELFF. DNA of the CDR3: TGCGCCACCTCTCGTGCGGGAGGAACCGGGGAGCTGTTTTTT.

This rearrangement joins TRBV18 to TRBJ1-4, with D possibly TRBD1 on 5 matching bases. The CDR3 has 14 residues. CDR1 and CDR2 (germline): KGHSH, LQKENI. The V end lost 6 bases, the J end lost 8 bases, and 16 bases lay between the germline ends. The CDR3: CASSLPGTGEKLFF. CDR3 nucleotides: TGTGCCAGCTCGCTCCCCGGGACCGGGGAAAAACTGTTTTTT.

This clone has only one observation. The genes are TRBV9 and TRBJ2-1, with D perhaps TRBD2 (6 bases). V was trimmed by 0 bases and J by 7 bases, leaving 14 bases between them. In germline, CDR1 is SGDLS, CDR2 YYNGEE. This CDR3 has 15 amino acids. The CDR3 is CASSVGRIGGNEQFF. The CDR3 bases are TGTGCCAGCAGCGTAGGTCGGATTGGGGGGAATGAGCAGTTCTTC.

CDR3 sequence: CASSPYAGGGSPLHF. The CDR3 region has the DNA TGTGCCAGCTCACCATACGCAGGGGGCGGGTCACCCCTCCACTTT. The rearrangement uses TRBV18 and TRBJ1-6; the match to TRBD1 covers 8 bases. Germline assignment: CDR1 KGHSH and CDR2 LQKENI. The length of the CDR3 is 15 residues. With V trimmed by 2 bases and J by 10 bases, 7 bases remained unmatched.

This clone has just one count. V is TRBV5-1 and J is TRBJ1-1; D not resolved. The germline gives CDR1 SGHRS, CDR2 YFSETQ. V lost 0 bases and J 0 bases, leaving 6 bases between the germline ends. The CDR3 loop spans 14 amino acids. This chain's CDR3 is CASSLAEMNTEAFF. The CDR3 nucleotides are TGCGCCAGCAGCTTGGCCGAGATGAACACTGAAGCTTTCTTT. The whole variable domain, remainder taken from reference TRBV5-1 and TRBJ1-1, is KAGVTQTPRYLIKTRGQQVTLSCSPISGHRSVSWYQQTPGQGLQFLFEYFSETQRNKGNFPGRFSGRQFSNSRSEMNVSTLELGDSALYLCASSLAEMNTEAFFGQGTRLTVV.

This chain joins TRBV18 and TRBJ2-7, with D tentatively TRBD2 (6 bases). In germline, CDR1 is KGHSH, CDR2 LQKENI. CDR3 length equals 15 residues. V was clipped by 3 bases and J by 9 bases, with 21 bases between them. CDR3 nucleotide sequence: TGTGCCAGCTCACCGCCCGCGACCAGGAGGGGCGCGCAGTACTTC. This sequence encodes CASSPPATRRGAQYF.

V usage is TRBV5-5 and J usage is TRBJ2-7; 8 bases fit TRBD2. The CDR3 runs to 15 residues. CDR1 is SGHKS, CDR2 YYEKEE, per germline (reference sequence). V was pared by 4 bases and J by 1 base, with 7 bases of the junction left unmatched. The CDR3 DNA reads TGTGCCAGCAGCGGTTCAGCGGGAGCATCCTACGAGCAGTACTTC. The encoded protein is CASSGSAGASYEQYF.

V usage is TRBV5-1 and J usage is TRBJ1-1; TRBD1 might be the D (6 bases). Trimming shortened V by 4 bases and J by 7 bases, and 11 bases separated the two germline ends. The length of the CDR3 is 12 residues. Germline CDR1 reads SGHRS; CDR2 reads YFSETQ. CDR3 in amino acids: CASSRTEHEAFF. CDR3 DNA: TGCGCCAGCAGCCGGACAGAGCATGAAGCTTTCTTT.

CDR3 coding DNA: TGTGCCAGCAGCTTTAGCGGGGGGCAAGAGACCCAGTACTTC. It encodes CASSFSGGQETQYF. The chain uses TRBV5-4 and TRBJ2-5; 10 nucleotides match TRBD2. V lost 2 bases, J lost 2 bases, and 0 bases stayed unmatched. The CDR3 length is 14 residues. The V gene's germline CDR1 is SGHNT and CDR2 YYREEE (reference sequence).

The genes are TRBV11-2 and TRBJ1-1; D uncertain. The ends were cut back, 0 bases at V and 3 bases at J, with 5 bases in the middle. The germline gives CDR1 SGHAT, CDR2 FQNNGV. This CDR3 has 13 residues. The CDR3 here is CASSLDQYTEAFF. The CDR3 DNA follows: TGTGCCAGCAGCTTAGATCAGTACACTGAAGCTTTCTTT.

The chain recombines TRBV19 with TRBJ1-5; the match to TRBD1 covers 11 bases. Per the germline V gene, CDR1 is LNHDA and CDR2 is SQIVND (reference sequence). V shed 7 bases, J shed 0 bases, and the junction held 5 bases outside the gene matches. CDR3 length: 16 residues. The CDR3 DNA is TGTGCCAGTATTGGCGGACAGGGGGCTAGCAATCAGCCCCAGCATTTT. As protein: CASIGGQGASNQPQHF.